Each of the 24 T cell receptor beta chains below was sequenced from the same sample in a study of blood T cells in healthy people across ages. Primed by a sample-barcoded 5' primer and a J-beta primer mix, a second PCR proceeded for 7 to 11 cycles. TCRdb reprocessed the 5' RACE reads with MiXCR, giving one entry per CDR3 protein. The sample records 1,100,000 or so distinct CDR3 sequences, under 55% being singletons. Sequencing was carried out using blood. These receptors were collected from a woman aged 60-75 years in good health.

The chain employs TRBV7-9 and TRBJ2-3; D might be TRBD2 (6 bases). Germline V CDR1 and CDR2: SEHNR, FQNEAQ (reference sequence). Trimming removed 4 bases at V and 1 base at J, with 12 bases between. The CDR3 has 15 residues. The CDR3 bases are TGTGCCAGCAGCTCCCAACCTAGCGGCACAGATACGCAGTATTTT. It codes for CASSSQPSGTDTQYF.

This clonotype turned up a few times. The chain recombines TRBV2 with TRBJ1-5; maybe TRBD1 (5 bases). The CDR3 extends over 13 amino acids. Trimming removed 5 bases from V and 3 bases from J, with 8 bases in between. Germline CDR1 reads SNHLY; CDR2 reads FYNNEI. CDR3 protein: CASSPDNNQPQHF. CDR3 coding DNA: TGTGCCAGCAGTCCGGACAACAATCAGCCCCAGCATTTT.

The rearrangement links TRBV11-2 to TRBJ2-1, with D possibly matching TRBD1 (5 bases). Trimming removed 4 bases at V and 8 bases at J, with 18 bases between. The germline CDR1 and CDR2 sequences are SGHAT and FQNNGV. The CDR3 has 15 residues. The CDR3 here is CASSSQGGTGYEQFF. The CDR3 nucleotides are TGTGCCAGCAGCTCCCAGGGCGGAACAGGCTATGAGCAGTTCTTC.

This clonotype has more than one count but fewer than ten. The rearrangement links TRBV4-1 to TRBJ1-4; 8 positions match TRBD1. This CDR3 spans 15 amino acids. V shed 4 bases, J shed 6 bases, and the junction held 7 bases outside the gene matches. CDR1 is MGHRA, CDR2 YSYEKL, per germline. The CDR3 DNA reads TGCGCCAGCAGCCGCGGCTACAGGGGGTATGAAAAACTGTTTTTT. Translation: CASSRGYRGYEKLFF.

The J gene is TRBJ2-5, the V gene TRBV9; 8 bases agree with TRBD1. V lost 4 bases to trimming and J lost 1 base; unmatched junction nucleotides: 6. The CDR3 runs 15 residues. CDR1 is SGDLS and CDR2 is YYNGEE in the germline V gene. CDR3 sequence (DNA): TGTGCCAGCAGCCTACACGACAGGGGCCAAGAGACCCAGTACTTC. It translates to CASSLHDRGQETQYF.

The CDR3 coding sequence is TGTGCCACCGGGCCCTACGGGGTTGGGTTCTACGAGCAGTACTTC. Translation: CATGPYGVGFYEQYF. This sequence joins TRBV27 and TRBJ2-7; perhaps TRBD2 as D (5 bases). This CDR3 has 15 amino acids. Per germline, CDR1 MNHEY and CDR2 SMNVEV (reference sequence). Trimming shortened V by 10 bases and J by 3 bases, and 22 bases separated the two germline ends.

V is TRBV28 and J is TRBJ2-1; D possibly corresponds to TRBD2 (6 bases). Germline CDR1 is MDHEN and CDR2 is SYDVKM. Trimming removed 3 bases from V and 0 bases from J, with 21 bases in between. The CDR3 is 19 amino acids. CDR3 protein: CASSLPSFAGAGSYNEQFF. The CDR3 coding sequence is TGTGCCAGCAGTTTGCCAAGTTTTGCTGGAGCGGGCTCCTACAATGAGCAGTTCTTC.

On this clonotype itself: One end of the junction is discordant with germline, which a read error may explain. The chain links TRBV27 to TRBJ2-4; D is unresolved. The DNA end is a closer match to TRBJ2-5, so the J assignment may be wrong. CDR1 MNHEY and CDR2 SMNVEV come from the germline V gene (reference sequence). CDR3 length: 13 residues. CDR3 residues: CAGSLTIQETQYF. Here the CDR3 DNA reads TGTGCCGGCAGTTTAACTATTCAAGAGACCCAGTACTTC.

There are a few counts of this clonotype. The chain carries TRBV29-1 and TRBJ2-3; D assignment may be TRBD1 or TRBD2 (5 bases each). Between the trimmed V and J ends, which lost 5 bases and 6 bases, there was a span of 18 bases. CDR1 SQVTM and CDR2 ANQGSEA come from the germline V gene. The CDR3 covers 14 residues. CDR3 coding DNA: TGCAGCGTTATGAGACAGAGGGTTTTGGATACGCAGTATTTT. Its translation: CSVMRQRVLDTQYF.

This clonotype came up many times. The V and J genes are TRBV2 and TRBJ1-4, with no clear D. CDR3 length equals 15 residues. Trimming left V 1 base short and J 7 bases short, with 13 bases between. From germline, CDR1 is SNHLY and CDR2 FYNNEI. In DNA, the CDR3 is TGTGCCAGCAGTGAAGGGACGGGCTCCGGTGAAAAACTGTTTTTT. It codes for CASSEGTGSGEKLFF. Drawing the rest from reference TRBV2 and TRBJ1-4, the complete variable domain is EPEVTQTPSHQVTQMGQEVILRCVPISNHLYFYWYRQILGQKVEFLVSFYNNEISEKSEIFDDQFSVERPDGSNFTLKIRSTKLEDSAMYFCASSEGTGSGEKLFFGSGTQLSVL.

This clonotype was observed at least ten times. The chain couples TRBV29-1 to TRBJ2-3; the D is unclear. This CDR3 spans 10 amino acids. Germline CDR1 reads SQVTM; CDR2 reads ANQGSEA. V was clipped by 8 bases and J by 5 bases, with 8 bases between them. CDR3 nucleotides: TGCAGCATCCAAATAGATACGCAGTATTTT. Translating it yields CSIQIDTQYF.

The chain employs TRBV2 and TRBJ2-6; no definite D call. The CDR3 length is 15 residues. The V end was cut by 6 bases, the J end by 1 base, with 10 bases between. Germline CDR1 is SNHLY and CDR2 is FYNNEI. CDR3: CASSMTNSGANVLTF. CDR3 sequence (DNA): TGTGCCAGCAGCATGACAAATTCTGGGGCCAACGTCCTGACTTTC. Full variable domain (missing parts from reference TRBV2 and TRBJ2-6): EPEVTQTPSHQVTQMGQEVILRCVPISNHLYFYWYRQILGQKVEFLVSFYNNEISEKSEIFDDQFSVERPDGSNFTLKIRSTKLEDSAMYFCASSMTNSGANVLTFGAGSRLTVL.

CDR3 residues: CARPKGTSGSLGPIEETQYF. CDR3 sequence (DNA): TGCGCCAGGCCTAAAGGGACTAGCGGGAGTCTGGGACCGATCGAAGAGACCCAGTACTTC. This chain links TRBV10-1 with TRBJ2-5, with 14 bases that match TRBD2. The CDR3 has 20 residues. V lost 9 bases and J lost 3; bases outside the gene matches: 21. In germline, CDR1 is WNHNN, CDR2 SYGVQD (reference sequence).

V gene TRBV14 combines with J gene TRBJ2-2; D gene uncertain. Germline loops: CDR1 SGHDN, CDR2 FVKESK. The CDR3 totals 13 residues. Trimming pared 2 bases from V and 7 bases from J, leaving 8 bases between. CDR3 coding DNA: TGTGCCAGCAGCCAATCCAGGCACGGGGAGCTGTTTTTT. As protein: CASSQSRHGELFF.

This clonotype has more than one count but fewer than ten. This rearrangement joins TRBV7-3 to TRBJ2-7; D assignment may be TRBD1 or TRBD2 (5 bases each). V was cut by 6 bases and J by 0 bases, with 15 bases left in between. The V gene's germline CDR1 is SGHTA and CDR2 FQGTGA. The CDR3 loop spans 15 amino acids. For the CDR3, the DNA is TGTGCCAGCAGATCGCCGGGACCCCGCTCCTACGAGCAGTACTTC. Residues: CASRSPGPRSYEQYF.

J is TRBJ2-1 and V is TRBV5-6; D perhaps matches TRBD2 (5 bases). CDR1 and CDR2 (germline): SGHDT, YYEEEE. The CDR3 length is 13 residues. V was clipped by 2 bases and J by 5 bases, with 8 bases between them. Here the CDR3 DNA reads TGTGCCAGCAGCTTCGGGATAAACAATGAGCAGTTCTTC. Its translation is CASSFGINNEQFF.

The chain uses TRBV4-2 and TRBJ2-7; D uncertain. Per the germline V gene, CDR1 is LGHNA and CDR2 is YNFKEQ. This CDR3 is built from 15 residues. Trimming removed 0 bases at V and 2 bases at J, with 11 bases between. CDR3 DNA: TGTGCCAGCAGCCAAGATAACCAGAACACCTACGAGCAGTACTTC. This translates into CASSQDNQNTYEQYF.

This sequence joins TRBV29-1 and TRBJ1-2, with a possible D match to TRBD1 (6 bases). Germline lookup yields CDR1 SQVTM and CDR2 ANQGSEA. The ends were cut back, 4 bases at V and 1 base at J, with 10 bases in the middle. The CDR3 loop spans 13 amino acids. CDR3 sequence reads: CSVGTRGNYGYTF. Written as DNA, the CDR3 is TGCAGCGTTGGGACCAGGGGTAACTATGGCTACACCTTC.

This clonotype appeared a few times. The rearrangement links TRBV6-6 to TRBJ2-5, with no clear D. The V end was cut by 6 bases, the J end by 2 bases, with 13 bases between. The CDR3 spans 14 residues. The germline V gene encodes CDR1 MNHNY and CDR2 SVGAGI (reference sequence). The CDR3 reads CASRLPQEQETQYF. The DNA of the CDR3 is TGTGCCAGCAGACTCCCACAAGAACAAGAGACCCAGTACTTC.

To note about this clonotype: At one end, the junction sequence differs from germline, possibly due to a read error. The DNA for the CDR3 is TGCACCAGCAGCTTGGGGCCACCTCTAGCGGGGAGCTCCTACAATGAGCAGTACTTC. Protein sequence: CTSSLGPPLAGSSYNEQYF. The chain joins TRBV5-1 to TRBJ2-1; 9 bases map to TRBD2. The end of the DNA aligns better with TRBJ2-7, so the J call may be wrong. The CDR3 spans 19 residues. Germline V gene lookup returns CDR1 SGHRS and CDR2 YFSETQ.

This clonotype was observed once. The J gene is TRBJ2-5, the V gene TRBV12-3 or TRBV12-4; D is possibly TRBD1 (6 bases). This CDR3 spans 14 amino acids. Trimming removed 2 bases at V and 6 bases at J, with 13 bases between. This chain's CDR3 is CASSLSQGMKTQYF. The CDR3 DNA reads TGTGCCAGCAGTTTAAGTCAGGGGATGAAGACCCAGTACTTC.

The J gene is TRBJ2-3, the V gene TRBV6-2 or TRBV6-3; 11 bases align to TRBD2. This CDR3 is 20 amino acids long. Trimming removed 2 bases from V and 1 base from J; junction bases left unmatched: 14. Per germline, CDR1 MNHEY and CDR2 SVGEGT. DNA of the CDR3: TGTGCCAGCAGTTACCCCTCGACTAGCGGGACGCTGGGGGGCACAGATACGCAGTATTTT. Protein sequence: CASSYPSTSGTLGGTDTQYF.

The chain is built from TRBV27 and TRBJ2-7; TRBD1 is a possible D gene (6 bases). This CDR3 has 14 amino acids. V was trimmed by 3 bases and J by 7 bases, leaving 16 bases between them. CDR1 is MNHEY and CDR2 is SMNVEV in the germline V gene (reference sequence). The CDR3 DNA reads TGTGCCAGCAGTTTTGGCAGGGGCGGTGGTGAGCAGTACTTC. It is translated as CASSFGRGGGEQYF.

The rearrangement joins TRBV27 to TRBJ2-7; D not certain. V was trimmed by 3 bases and J by 7 bases, leaving 10 bases between them. The CDR3 consists of 12 residues. Germline V gene lookup returns CDR1 MNHEY and CDR2 SMNVEV (reference sequence). For the CDR3, the DNA is TGTGCCAGCAGTTTCCCGACCGGTGAGCAGTACTTC. Amino acid sequence: CASSFPTGEQYF.